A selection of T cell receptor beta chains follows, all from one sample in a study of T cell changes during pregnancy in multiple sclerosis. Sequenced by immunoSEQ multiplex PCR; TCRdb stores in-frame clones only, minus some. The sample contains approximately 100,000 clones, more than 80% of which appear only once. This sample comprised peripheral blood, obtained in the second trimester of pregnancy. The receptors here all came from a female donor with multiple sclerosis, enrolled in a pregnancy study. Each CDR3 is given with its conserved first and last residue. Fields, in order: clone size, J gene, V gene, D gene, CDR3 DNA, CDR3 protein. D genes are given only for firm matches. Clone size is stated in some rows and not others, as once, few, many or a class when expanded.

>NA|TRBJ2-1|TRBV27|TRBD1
TGTGCCAGCAGGAGACAGGGGTCTCCGTACAATGAGCAGTTCTTC
CASRRQGSPYNEQFF
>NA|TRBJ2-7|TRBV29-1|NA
TGCAGCACCTCCTCTGGAGCCTCCGAGCAGTACTTC
CSTSSGASEQYF
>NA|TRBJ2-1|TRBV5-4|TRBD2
TGTGCCAGCAGCTTGGTAGGGACTAGCGGGTACAATGAGCAGTTCTTC
CASSLVGTSGYNEQFF
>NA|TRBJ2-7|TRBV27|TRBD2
TGTGCCAGCAGTTCACCTCAGGGTAGCGGGAGAGGAAGGTACGAGCAGTACTTC
CASSSPQGSGRGRYEQYF
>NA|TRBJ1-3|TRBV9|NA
TGTGCCAGCAGCGAGGGGGACACAGGGAGAGGAAACACCATATATTTT
CASSEGDTGRGNTIYF
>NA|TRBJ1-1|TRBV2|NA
TGTGCCACCTTGACTCAGCAGGGTTTCTTT
CATLTQQGFF
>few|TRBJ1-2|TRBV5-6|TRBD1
TGTGCCAGCAGCCTGACAGGGAACGTCTATGGCTACACCTTC
CASSLTGNVYGYTF
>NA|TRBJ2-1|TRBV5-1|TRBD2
TGCGCCAGCAGCGCGACTAGCGGGAGCTCCTACAATGAGCAGTTCTTC
CASSATSGSSYNEQFF
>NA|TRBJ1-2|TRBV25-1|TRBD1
TGTGCCAGCAGTGGTAACAGGGGATCGGCCTATGGCTACACCTTC
CASSGNRGSAYGYTF
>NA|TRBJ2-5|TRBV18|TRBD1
TGTGCCAGCTCACCGCAGACAGGGGGCGAAGAGACCCAGTACTTC
CASSPQTGGEETQYF
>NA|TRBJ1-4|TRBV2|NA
TGTGCCAGCAGTCAGGGCCCACCAGGGGATGAAAAACTGTTTTTT
CASSQGPPGDEKLFF
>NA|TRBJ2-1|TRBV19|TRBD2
TGTGCCAGTAGTATATTACTAGCGGGGTTAGTTGAGCAGTTCTTC
CASSILLAGLVEQFF
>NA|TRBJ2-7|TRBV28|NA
TGTGCCAGCAGTCGTGTTCCCTACGAGCAGTACTTC
CASSRVPYEQYF
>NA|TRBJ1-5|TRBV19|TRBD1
TGTGCCGGCTACAGGGGAGAGCCCCAGCATTTT
CAGYRGEPQHF
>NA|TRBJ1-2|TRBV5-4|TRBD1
TGTGCCAGCAGCTGGGGGGACAGCTATGGCTACACCTTC
CASSWGDSYGYTF
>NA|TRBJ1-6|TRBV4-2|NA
TGTGCCAGCAGCCCGATAGAGAGGGAGAAGAATTCACCCCTCCACTTT
CASSPIEREKNSPLHF
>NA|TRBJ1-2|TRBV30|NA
TGTGCCTGGAGTGGAGGGCCCCTCTACTATGGCTACACCTTC
CAWSGGPLYYGYTF
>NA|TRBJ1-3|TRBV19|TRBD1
TGTGCCAGTAGGTCCCGGGACAGGAGTGGAAACACCATATATTTT
CASRSRDRSGNTIYF
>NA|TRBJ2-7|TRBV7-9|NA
TGTGCCAGCAGCCCACAGGGGGGGTCCTACGAGCAGTACTTC
CASSPQGGSYEQYF
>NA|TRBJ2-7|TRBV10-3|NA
TGTGCCATCGGGACTCAGAGCTCCTACGAGCAGTACTTC
CAIGTQSSYEQYF
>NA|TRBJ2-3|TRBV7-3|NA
TGTGCCAGCAGTCGGGGCGGGATTAGCACAGATACGCAGTATTTT
CASSRGGISTDTQYF
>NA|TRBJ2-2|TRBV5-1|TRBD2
TGCGCCAGCAAGCGGGACGGCACCGGGGAGCTGTTTTTT
CASKRDGTGELFF
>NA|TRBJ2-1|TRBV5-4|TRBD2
TGTGCCAGCAGCCCTTTAGCGGGGGGGCCCCAGTTCTTC
CASSPLAGGPQFF
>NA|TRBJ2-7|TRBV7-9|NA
TGTGCCAGCAGCTTAGGGCGTTTATCGGGGGAGCAGTACTTC
CASSLGRLSGEQYF
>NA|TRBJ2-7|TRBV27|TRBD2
TGTGCCAGCAGTCCGGGGGGTCCGCGACAAGGATCCTACGAGCAGTACTTC
CASSPGGPRQGSYEQYF
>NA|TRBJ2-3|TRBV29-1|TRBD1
TGCAGCTTTGCCCCCGAGACAGGGATTATCACAGATACGCAGTATTTT
CSFAPETGIITDTQYF
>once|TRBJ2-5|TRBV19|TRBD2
TGTGCCAGTACCCCCCGTCTACTAGCGGGAGAGACCCAGTACTTC
CASTPRLLAGETQYF
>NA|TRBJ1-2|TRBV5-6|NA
TGTGCCAGCAGCTTGGGGGTCTGGGGCAATGGCTACACCTTC
CASSLGVWGNGYTF
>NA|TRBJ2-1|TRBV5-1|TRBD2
TGCGCCAGCAGCTTAGCGGGGGTGGGCGATGAGCAGTTCTTC
CASSLAGVGDEQFF
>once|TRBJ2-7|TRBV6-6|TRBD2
TGTGCCAGCAGTTACTCGGAGGGACTACCATCCTACGAGCAGTACTTC
CASSYSEGLPSYEQYF
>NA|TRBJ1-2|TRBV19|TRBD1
TGTGCCAGTAGTACATATAACAGGGGGATCAATGGCTACACCTTC
CASSTYNRGINGYTF
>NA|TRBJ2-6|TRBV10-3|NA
TGTGCCATCAGTGAGAAGGTCGGGGGGCCGAGCTCTGGGGCCAACGTCCTGACTTTC
CAISEKVGGPSSGANVLTF
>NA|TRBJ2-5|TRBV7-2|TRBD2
TGTGCCAGCAGCTTAGGGGCTAGCGGCCCGGTAGCCCAGTACTTC
CASSLGASGPVAQYF
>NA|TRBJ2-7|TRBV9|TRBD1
TGTGCCAGCAGCGTAGATGGACAGGGTCCCGACGAGCAGTACTTC
CASSVDGQGPDEQYF
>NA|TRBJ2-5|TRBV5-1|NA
TGCGCCAGCAGCTTGGGAGGTAGCGGTGAAGAGACCCAGTACTTC
CASSLGGSGEETQYF
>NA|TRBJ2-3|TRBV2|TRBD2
TGTGCCAGCATTCGTCCAACTAGCGGGGGGCTTGGTACGCAGTATTTT
CASIRPTSGGLGTQYF
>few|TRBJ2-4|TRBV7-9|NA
TGTGCCAGCAGCTTAGAGGGGGTCAAAAACATTCAGTACTTC
CASSLEGVKNIQYF
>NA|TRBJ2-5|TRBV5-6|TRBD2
TGTGCCAGCAGCTTGGAGTTAGCGGGGTCCCAAGAGACCCAGTACTTC
CASSLELAGSQETQYF
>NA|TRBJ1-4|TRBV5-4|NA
TGTGCCAGCAGTCTTACCTCCAGTGCAACTAATGAAAAACTGTTTTTT
CASSLTSSATNEKLFF
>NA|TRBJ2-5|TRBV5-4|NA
TGTGCCAGCAGCTTGGCTCTCTCTCAAGAGACCCAGTACTTC
CASSLALSQETQYF
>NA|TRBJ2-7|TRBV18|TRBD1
TGTGCCACCTCCCGGGACAGGGATGTCTACGAGCAGTACTTC
CATSRDRDVYEQYF
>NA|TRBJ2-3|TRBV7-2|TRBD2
TGTGCCAGCAGCCGAGCGGGGGGGCTTAATACGCAGTATTTT
CASSRAGGLNTQYF
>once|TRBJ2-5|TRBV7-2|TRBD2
TGTGCCAGCAGTCCCCTGTGGCGGGGGGGCCTAGAGACCCAGTACTTC
CASSPLWRGGLETQYF
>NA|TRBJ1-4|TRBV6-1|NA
TGTGCCACCACGGAAAACCGGGGAAATGAAAAACTGTTTTTT
CATTENRGNEKLFF
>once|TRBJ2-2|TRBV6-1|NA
TGTGCCAGCAGTCTACGGTCCCCCTTCGGGGAGCTGTTTTTT
CASSLRSPFGELFF
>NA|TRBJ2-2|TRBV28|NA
TGTGCCAGCCGCTCGGGGGACCCCGGGGAGCTGTTTTTT
CASRSGDPGELFF
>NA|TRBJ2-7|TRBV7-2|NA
TGTGCCAGCAGCCTAGGCGGACTCTTCTACGAGCAGTACTTC
CASSLGGLFYEQYF
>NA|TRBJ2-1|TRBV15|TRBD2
TGTGCCACCAGCGGGGTTACGGGGGGACCGCCTCCCCACAATGAGCAGTTCTTC
CATSGVTGGPPPHNEQFF
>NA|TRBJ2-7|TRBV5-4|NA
TGTGCCAGCAGCTTGGGACAGGGGAGGGACGAGCAGTACTTC
CASSLGQGRDEQYF
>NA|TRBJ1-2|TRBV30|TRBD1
TGTGCCTGGAGTCTACCCACAGGGGGCATGGGTGGCTACACCTTC
CAWSLPTGGMGGYTF
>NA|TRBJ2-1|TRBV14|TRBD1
TGTGCCAGCAGCCAAGTACAGGGGTGGTATTCCTACAATGAGCAGTTCTTC
CASSQVQGWYSYNEQFF
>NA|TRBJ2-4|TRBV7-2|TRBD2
TGTGCCAGCAGCACAGGGGGTAGCGGGGGGGCGGGCTACTTC
CASSTGGSGGAGYF
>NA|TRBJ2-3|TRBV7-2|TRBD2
TGTGCCAGCAGCTTAGGGGGCGGGGGGGCGACAGATACGCAGTATTTT
CASSLGGGGATDTQYF
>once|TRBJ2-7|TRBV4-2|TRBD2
TGTGCCAGCAGCGACGGACTAGCGGGTACCGAGCAGTACTTC
CASSDGLAGTEQYF
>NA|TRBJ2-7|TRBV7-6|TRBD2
TGTGCCAGCAGCTTACAGCGGGAGGCCCTTTCTACCTACGAGCAGTACTTC
CASSLQREALSTYEQYF
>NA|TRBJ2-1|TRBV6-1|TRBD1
TGTGCCACCCAAGGAGCGGGGACAGGGTACAATGAGCAGTTCTTC
CATQGAGTGYNEQFF
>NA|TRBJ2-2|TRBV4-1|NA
TGCGCCAGCAGCCAGGCCAGGGGTACCGGGGAGCTGTTTTTT
CASSQARGTGELFF
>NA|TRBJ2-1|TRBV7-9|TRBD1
TGTGCCAGCAGCTCCGGGACAGGGATTTACAATGAGCAGTTCTTC
CASSSGTGIYNEQFF
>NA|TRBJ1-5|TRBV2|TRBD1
TGTGCCAGCAGCTTGACAGGGAACCCAAATCAGCCCCAGCATTTT
CASSLTGNPNQPQHF